This entry is about one T cell receptor beta chain. The data were obtained in a study of Ad26.COV2.S vaccination and SARS-CoV-2 variants. The treatment is: 19 received Ad26.COV2.S at low or high dose, single or two shots; several received placebo; per-sample allocation not given. After the first vaccine or placebo injection, samples were drawn on day 63. The germline V gene has CDR1 SGDLS and CDR2 YYNGEE. The CDR3 spans 15 residues. Trimming pared 4 bases from V and 5 bases from J, leaving 19 bases between. Method: immunoSEQ multiplex PCR; TCRdb's copy keeps in-frame clones and lacks some. The sample contains some 390,000 clones, 75% to 90% of which appear only once.

The chain uses TRBV9 and TRBJ2-7; TRBD2 is a possible D gene (6 bases). The sequencing used peripheral blood, collected in a trial of Ad26.COV2.S vaccine versus placebo. The clonotype originates from a person aged 18 to 65 who received the Ad26.COV2.S COVID-19 vaccine or a placebo. CDR3 sequence (DNA): TGTGCCAGCAGCACGCGGGACCCACCTGGGGACGAGCAGTACTTC. Translated, it gives CASSTRDPPGDEQYF.